This T cell receptor (beta chain) was captured by sequencing in a study of T cell responses to AZD1222 COVID-19 vaccine. Study observations and caveats: There were vaccine-associated CD4 TCRs across spike, dominant at 160-218 and 743-854. The study reported that nearly half of spike-specific TCRs target unmutated variant regions. White British people made up most donors, females outnumbered males, and clonal diversity was possibly underestimated. Seropositive status at baseline applied to only 6 or 7 AZD1222 recipients.

Profiled with immunoSEQ multiplex PCR; TCRdb holds only in-frame clones, not every one. This sample has about 100,000 clones; approximately 87% occur once, and the top ten carry 10% to 13%. Comments on this clone: Antigen: not known.

The V gene end was trimmed by 3 bases and the J gene end by 9 bases; junction bases not matched to a gene: 4. This CDR3 is built from 15 residues. Germline CDR1 reads MRHNA; CDR2 reads SNTAGT. The V call is TRBV6-4, the J call TRBJ2-1; 14 bases line up with TRBD2. The receptor was derived from an adult who received the AZD1222 COVID-19 vaccine. This specimen was peripheral blood, taken 28 days after the second AZD1222 dose. The CDR3 is CASSEGLAGVFEQFF. CDR3 nucleotide sequence: TGTGCCAGCAGTGAGGGACTAGCGGGAGTTTTTGAGCAGTTCTTC.